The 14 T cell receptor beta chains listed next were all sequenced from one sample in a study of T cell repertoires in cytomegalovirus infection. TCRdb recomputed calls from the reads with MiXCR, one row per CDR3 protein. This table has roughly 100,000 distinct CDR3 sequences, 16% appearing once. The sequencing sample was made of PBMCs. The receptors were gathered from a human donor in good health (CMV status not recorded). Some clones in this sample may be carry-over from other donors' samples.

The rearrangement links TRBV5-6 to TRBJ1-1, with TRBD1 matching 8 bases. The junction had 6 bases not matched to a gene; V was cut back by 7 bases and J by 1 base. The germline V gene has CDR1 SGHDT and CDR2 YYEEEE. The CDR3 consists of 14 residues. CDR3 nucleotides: TGTGCCAGCGTGCCAGGGGGCGGGAACACTGAAGCTTTCTTT. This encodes CASVPGGGNTEAFF. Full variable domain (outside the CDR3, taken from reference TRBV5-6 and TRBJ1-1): DAGVTQSPTHLIKTRGQQVTLRCSPKSGHDTVSWYQQALGQGPQFIFQYYEEEERQRGNFPDRFSGHQFPNYSSELNVNALLLGDSALYLCASVPGGGNTEAFFGQGTRLTVV.

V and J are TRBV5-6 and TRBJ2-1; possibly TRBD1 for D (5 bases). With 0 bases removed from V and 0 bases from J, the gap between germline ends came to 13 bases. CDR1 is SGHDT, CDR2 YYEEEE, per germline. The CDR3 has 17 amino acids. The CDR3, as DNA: TGTGCCAGCAGCTTGGGTTGGGGCCTGAGCTCCTACAATGAGCAGTTCTTC. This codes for CASSLGWGLSSYNEQFF.

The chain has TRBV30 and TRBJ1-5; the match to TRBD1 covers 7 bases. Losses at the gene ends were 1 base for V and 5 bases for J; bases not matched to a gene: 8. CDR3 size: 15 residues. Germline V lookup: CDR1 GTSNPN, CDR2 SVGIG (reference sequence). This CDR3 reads CAWSGRGLYDQPQHF. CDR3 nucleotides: TGTGCCTGGAGTGGAAGGGGGCTCTATGATCAGCCCCAGCATTTT. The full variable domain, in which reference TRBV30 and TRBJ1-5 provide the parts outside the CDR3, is SQTIHQWPATLVQPVGSPLSLECTVEGTSNPNLYWYRQAAGRGLQLLFYSVGIGQISSEVPQNLSASRPQDRQFILSSKKLLLSDSGFYLCAWSGRGLYDQPQHFGDGTRLSIL.

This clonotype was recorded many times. CDR3 loop: CASSERRGAPDTQYF. CDR3 coding DNA: TGTGCCAGCAGTGAGCGGCGGGGGGCCCCAGATACGCAGTATTTT. This chain uses TRBV2 with TRBJ2-3, with TRBD2 matching 8 bases. The CDR3 covers 15 residues. Germline assignment: CDR1 SNHLY and CDR2 FYNNEI. V lost 3 bases and J lost 4; bases outside the gene matches: 6.

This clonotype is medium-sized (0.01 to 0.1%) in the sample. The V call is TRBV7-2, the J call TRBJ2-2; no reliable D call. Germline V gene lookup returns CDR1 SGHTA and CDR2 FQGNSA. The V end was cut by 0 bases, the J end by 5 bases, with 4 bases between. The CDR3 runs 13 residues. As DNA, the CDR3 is TGTGCCAGCAGCTTAGCAAGGACCGGGGAGCTGTTTTTT. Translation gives CASSLARTGELFF.

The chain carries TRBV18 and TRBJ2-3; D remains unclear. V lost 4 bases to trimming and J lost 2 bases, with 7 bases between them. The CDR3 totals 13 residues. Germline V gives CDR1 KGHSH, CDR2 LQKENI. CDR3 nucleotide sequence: TGTGCCAGCTCACGGAACCCCACAGATACGCAGTATTTT. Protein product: CASSRNPTDTQYF.

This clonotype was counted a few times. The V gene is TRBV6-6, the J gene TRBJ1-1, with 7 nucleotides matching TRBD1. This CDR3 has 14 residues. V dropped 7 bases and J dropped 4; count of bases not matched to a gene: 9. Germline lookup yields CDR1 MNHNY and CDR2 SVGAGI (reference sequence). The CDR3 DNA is TGTGCCAGCAAAGAAGGGGGCAAGGGCACTGAAGCTTTCTTT. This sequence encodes CASKEGGKGTEAFF.

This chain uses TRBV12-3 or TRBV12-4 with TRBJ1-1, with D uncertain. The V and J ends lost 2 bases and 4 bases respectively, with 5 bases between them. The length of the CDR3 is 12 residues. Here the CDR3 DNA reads TGTGCCAGCAGTTTATGGTCCACTGAAGCTTTCTTT. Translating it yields CASSLWSTEAFF.

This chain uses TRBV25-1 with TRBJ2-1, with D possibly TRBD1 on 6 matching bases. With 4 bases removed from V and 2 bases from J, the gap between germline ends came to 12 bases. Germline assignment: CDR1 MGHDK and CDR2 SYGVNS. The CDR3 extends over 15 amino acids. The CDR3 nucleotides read TGTGCCAGCAGTGGGCGGCAGGGGACCTACAATGAGCAGTTCTTC. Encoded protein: CASSGRQGTYNEQFF.

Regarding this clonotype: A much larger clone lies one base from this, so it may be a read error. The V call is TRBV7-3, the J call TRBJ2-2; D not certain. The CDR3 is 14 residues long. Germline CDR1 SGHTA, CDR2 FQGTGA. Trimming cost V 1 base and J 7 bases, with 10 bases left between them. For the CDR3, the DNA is TGTGCCAGCAGCTTAAGGCCTCTGAACGGGGAGCTGTTTTTT. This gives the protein CASSLRPLNGELFF.

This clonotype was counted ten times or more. The CDR3 nucleotides are TGTGCCAGCAGCTTATATACAATAGGGGCCTACCAAGAGACCCAGTACTTC. Translating it yields CASSLYTIGAYQETQYF. The chain joins TRBV7-2 to TRBJ2-5; D might be TRBD1 (5 bases). V was trimmed by 2 bases and J by 0 bases, leaving 16 bases between them. The length of the CDR3 is 17 residues. CDR1 is SGHTA, CDR2 FQGNSA, per germline.

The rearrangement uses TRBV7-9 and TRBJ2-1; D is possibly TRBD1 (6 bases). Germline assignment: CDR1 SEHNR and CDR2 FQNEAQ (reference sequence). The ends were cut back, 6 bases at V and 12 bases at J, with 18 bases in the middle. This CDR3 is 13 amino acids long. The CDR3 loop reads CASRKGQGGAQFF. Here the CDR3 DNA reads TGTGCCAGCAGAAAAGGCCAAGGGGGAGCGCAGTTCTTC.

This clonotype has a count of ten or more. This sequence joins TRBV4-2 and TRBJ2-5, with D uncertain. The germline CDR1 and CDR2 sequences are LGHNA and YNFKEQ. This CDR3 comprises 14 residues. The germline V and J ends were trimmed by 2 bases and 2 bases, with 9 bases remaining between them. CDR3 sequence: CASSQIPQQETQYF. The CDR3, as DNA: TGTGCCAGCAGCCAAATCCCGCAGCAAGAGACCCAGTACTTC.

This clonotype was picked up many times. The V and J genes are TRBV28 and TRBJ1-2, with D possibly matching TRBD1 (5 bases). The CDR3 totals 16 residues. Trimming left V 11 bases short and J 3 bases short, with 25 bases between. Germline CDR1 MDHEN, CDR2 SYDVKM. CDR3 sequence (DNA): TGTGCCGTGCTTTCCGGGACGCAAAACGGGGACTATGGCTACACCTTC. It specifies CAVLSGTQNGDYGYTF.